This T cell receptor (beta chain) is drawn from a study of beta chain features in type 1 diabetes. A note on this clone: Its antigen remains unknown.

Study observations and caveats: For Type 1 diabetes patients, all four CD4+ subsets carried TCRB CDR3s that were moderately but significantly shorter.

TCRB transcripts that were expressed got sequenced, as all of the isolated RNA had been reverse transcribed. Sequencing used immunoSEQ multiplex PCR; TCRdb keeps in-frame clones, though not all of them. This sample has some 150,000 clones; approximately 10% occur once, and the top ten carry about 0.7%. From germline, CDR1 is SNHLY and CDR2 FYNNEI. V lost 2 bases, J lost 9 bases, and 7 bases stayed unmatched. The CDR3 is 14 amino acids. This chain joins TRBV2 and TRBJ2-1; 7 bases match TRBD1. The sample was central memory CD4+ T cells from blood. The source is a woman in her 30s with type 1 diabetes. The DNA of the CDR3 is TGTGCCAGCAGTGAAATGACAGGGATGGTTGAGCAGTTCTTC. It codes for CASSEMTGMVEQFF.